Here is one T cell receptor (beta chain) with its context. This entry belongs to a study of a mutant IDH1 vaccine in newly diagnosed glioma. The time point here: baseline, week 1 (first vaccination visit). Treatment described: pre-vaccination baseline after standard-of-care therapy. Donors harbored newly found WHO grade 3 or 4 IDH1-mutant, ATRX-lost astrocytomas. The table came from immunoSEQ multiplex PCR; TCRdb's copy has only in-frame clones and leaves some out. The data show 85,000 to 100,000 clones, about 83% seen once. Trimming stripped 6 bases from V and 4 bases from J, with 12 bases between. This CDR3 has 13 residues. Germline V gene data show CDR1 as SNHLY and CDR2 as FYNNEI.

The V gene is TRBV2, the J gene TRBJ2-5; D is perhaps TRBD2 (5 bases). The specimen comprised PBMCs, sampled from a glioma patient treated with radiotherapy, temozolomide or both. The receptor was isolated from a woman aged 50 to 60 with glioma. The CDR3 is CASRGEGGETQYF. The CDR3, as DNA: TGTGCCAGCAGAGGAGAGGGTGGAGAGACCCAGTACTTC.